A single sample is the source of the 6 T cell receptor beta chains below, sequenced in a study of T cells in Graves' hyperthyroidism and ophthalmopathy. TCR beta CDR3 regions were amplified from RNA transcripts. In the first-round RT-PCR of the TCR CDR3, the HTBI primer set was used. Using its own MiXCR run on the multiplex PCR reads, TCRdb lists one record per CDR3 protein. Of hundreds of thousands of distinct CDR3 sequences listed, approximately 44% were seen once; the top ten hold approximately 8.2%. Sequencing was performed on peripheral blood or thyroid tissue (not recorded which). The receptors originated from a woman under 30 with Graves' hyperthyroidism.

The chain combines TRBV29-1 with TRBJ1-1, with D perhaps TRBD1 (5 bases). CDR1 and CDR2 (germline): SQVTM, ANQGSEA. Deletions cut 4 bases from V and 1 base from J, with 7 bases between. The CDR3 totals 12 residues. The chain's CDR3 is CSVGDPNTEAFF. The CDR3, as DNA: TGCAGCGTTGGGGACCCGAACACTGAAGCTTTCTTT.

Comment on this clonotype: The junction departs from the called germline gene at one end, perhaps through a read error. The CDR3 loop reads CSASRDRNTGELFF. CDR3 in DNA: TGCAGTGCTAGCCGGGACAGGAACACCGGTGAGCTGTTTTTT. The rearrangement links TRBV20-1 to TRBJ2-2; 8 nucleotides align to TRBD1. Germline values: CDR1 DFQATT, CDR2 SNEGSKA (reference sequence). The CDR3 is made up of 14 amino acids.

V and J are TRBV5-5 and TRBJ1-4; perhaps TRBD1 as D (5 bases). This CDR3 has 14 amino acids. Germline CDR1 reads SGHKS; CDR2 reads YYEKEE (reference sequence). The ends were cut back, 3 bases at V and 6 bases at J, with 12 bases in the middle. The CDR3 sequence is CASSSGTLDEKLFF. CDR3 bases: TGTGCCAGCAGCTCCGGGACGCTAGATGAAAAACTGTTTTTT. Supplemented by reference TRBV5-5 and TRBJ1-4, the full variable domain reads DAGVTQSPTHLIKTRGQQVTLRCSPISGHKSVSWYQQVLGQGPQFIFQYYEKEERGRGNFPDRFSARQFPNYSSELNVNALLLGDSALYLCASSSGTLDEKLFFGSGTQLSVL.

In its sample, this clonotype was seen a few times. CDR3 DNA: TGCAGTGCTAGAGATTTGGCTGAAGCTTTCTTT. The encoded protein is CSARDLAEAFF. The chain recombines TRBV20-1 with TRBJ1-1; D gene uncertain. V shed 0 bases and J shed 6 bases, with 5 bases lying between them. Per the germline V gene, CDR1 is DFQATT and CDR2 is SNEGSKA (reference sequence). The CDR3 has 11 residues.

CDR3 nucleotides: TGTGCCAGCAGCTTAGACCCTACTAGCGGGAGGTCCTACGAGCAGTACTTC. Its protein product is CASSLDPTSGRSYEQYF. The gene calls are TRBV11-3 and TRBJ2-7; 12 nucleotides match TRBD2. J gave up 1 base and V 0 bases, and 4 bases lay outside the gene matches. This CDR3 has 17 amino acids. The germline CDR1 and CDR2 sequences are SGHNT and YENEEA. The variable domain in full, with the rest retrieved from reference TRBV11-3 and TRBJ2-7, is EAGVVQSPRYKIIEKKQPVAFWCNPISGHNTLYWYLQNLGQGPELLIRYENEEAVDDSQLPKDRFSAERLKGVDSTLKIQPAELGDSAVYLCASSLDPTSGRSYEQYFGPGTRLTVT.

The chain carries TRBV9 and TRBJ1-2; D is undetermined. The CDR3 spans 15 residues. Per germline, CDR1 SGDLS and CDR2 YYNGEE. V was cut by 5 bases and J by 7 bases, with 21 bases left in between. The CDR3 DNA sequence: TGTGCCAGCAGTACAACAGCCCTCGGTCGCGCTGGCTACACCTTC. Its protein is CASSTTALGRAGYTF.